One and the same sample provided the 13 T cell receptor beta chains below, sequenced in a study of cytomegalovirus exposure and HLA in healthy donors. Vbeta (60) and Jbeta (13) primers were used in the PCR. Profiled with immunoSEQ multiplex PCR; TCRdb holds only in-frame clones, not every one. The data hold 120,000 or so clones, with roughly 75% observed a single time. Sequenced material: PBMCs. The receptors derive from a female donor in good health and CMV-seronegative.

The chain recombines TRBV18 with TRBJ2-6; 10 bases align to TRBD1. This CDR3 is 17 amino acids long. Trimming removed 5 bases from V and 2 bases from J; junction bases left unmatched: 6. The germline V gene has CDR1 KGHSH and CDR2 LQKENI. The chain's CDR3 is CASSTTGGVTGANVLTF. In nucleotides, the CDR3 is TGTGCCAGCTCAACGACAGGGGGCGTCACTGGGGCCAACGTCCTGACTTTC.

The V call is TRBV30, the J call TRBJ1-6; D gene unclear. Germline CDR1 GTSNPN, CDR2 SVGIG (reference sequence). The CDR3 runs to 14 residues. V lost 3 bases and J 0 bases, leaving 6 bases between the germline ends. DNA of the CDR3: TGTGCCTGGAGGCCCAGCTCCTATAATTCACCCCTCCACTTT. As protein: CAWRPSSYNSPLHF.

This clone occurred once. The chain joins TRBV5-5 to TRBJ1-2, with D maybe TRBD1 (5 bases). The CDR3 extends over 13 amino acids. The V end was cut by 6 bases, the J end by 3 bases, with 12 bases between. Germline loops: CDR1 SGHKS, CDR2 YYEKEE (reference sequence). In DNA, the CDR3 is TGTGCCAGCACCAGCGGGGCTTACTATGGCTACACCTTC. This gives the protein CASTSGAYYGYTF.

The rearrangement uses TRBV6-1 and TRBJ1-4, with 7 bases lining up with TRBD1. Germline V gene lookup returns CDR1 MNHNS and CDR2 SASEGT. The V gene end was trimmed by 3 bases and the J gene end by 1 base; junction bases not matched to a gene: 8. This CDR3 comprises 17 residues. The CDR3 sequence is CASSDTGQVLTNEKLFF. The CDR3 DNA is TGTGCCAGCAGTGACACTGGACAGGTTTTAACTAATGAAAAACTGTTTTTT.

The rearrangement uses TRBV6-1 and TRBJ2-1, with TRBD1 identical over 8 bases. Trimming took 8 bases from V and 6 from J; bases not matched to a gene: 6. The CDR3 is 13 amino acids. Looked up from germline, CDR1 is MNHNS and CDR2 is SASEGT. Here the CDR3 reads CASGNTGGNEQFF. The CDR3 DNA sequence: TGTGCCAGCGGAAACACAGGGGGCAATGAGCAGTTCTTC.

This clone was seen once. The chain carries TRBV30 and TRBJ2-5, with D tentatively TRBD1 (5 bases). V was trimmed by 0 bases and J by 2 bases, leaving 13 bases between them. In germline, CDR1 is GTSNPN, CDR2 SVGIG (reference sequence). CDR3 length: 15 amino acids. The CDR3: CAWSVLGRPQETQYF. The CDR3 DNA reads as TGTGCCTGGAGTGTATTGGGGCGCCCGCAAGAGACCCAGTACTTC.

The genes are TRBV28 and TRBJ1-2; 10 bases match TRBD1. V dropped 10 bases and J dropped 2; count of bases not matched to a gene: 16. The CDR3 sequence is 17 residues long. CDR1 is MDHEN and CDR2 is SYDVKM in the germline V gene. This CDR3 is CATQGRDRGFQNYGYTF. The CDR3 coding sequence is TGTGCCACTCAAGGGCGGGACAGGGGTTTTCAAAACTATGGCTACACCTTC.

In regard to this clone: The junction departs from the called germline gene at one end, perhaps through a read error. The chain recombines TRBV15 with TRBJ2-7; D perhaps matches TRBD1 (5 bases). Germline CDR1 is LNHNV and CDR2 is YYDKDF (reference sequence). The CDR3 has 14 amino acids. The DNA of the CDR3 is TGTGTCACCACCGCAGGGTCAGAGAGAGGCGAGCAGTACTTC. It yields the protein CVTTAGSERGEQYF.

This clone was recorded once. The V gene is TRBV5-1, the J gene TRBJ2-2; 8 bases agree with TRBD2. Per the germline V gene, CDR1 is SGHRS and CDR2 is YFSETQ. The trim removed 1 base at V and 1 base at J, leaving 3 bases unmatched. The CDR3 is 16 residues long. CDR3 DNA sequence: TGCGCCAGCAGCTTGCGAGCGGGGGTGAACACCGGGGAGCTGTTTTTT. Translation: CASSLRAGVNTGELFF.

The gene calls are TRBV14 and TRBJ2-5, with 7 bases aligning to TRBD2. The last part of the DNA fits TRBJ2-7 better; the J call may be wrong. CDR1 and CDR2 from the germline V gene are SGHDN and FVKESK. The CDR3 loop spans 15 amino acids. DNA for the CDR3: TGTGCCAGCAGCCAAGATCGCTGGACTAGCTACGAGCAGTACTTC. Translated, it gives CASSQDRWTSYEQYF.

This clone was seen only once. The chain is built from TRBV19 and TRBJ2-6; 9 bases align to TRBD1. Germline CDR1 LNHDA, CDR2 SQIVND (reference sequence). J gave up 0 bases and V 7 bases, and 13 bases lay outside the gene matches. The CDR3 has 19 residues. The DNA of the CDR3 is TGTGCCAGTAAGGGAGATTTCCGGGACAGGGTCTCTGGGGCCAACGTCCTGACTTTC. Translated: CASKGDFRDRVSGANVLTF.

This clone has just a few counts. Other nucleotide sequences from this sample produce the same CDR3. The chain recombines TRBV18 with TRBJ1-1; D perhaps matches TRBD1 (6 bases). Germline-derived CDR1 and CDR2 are KGHSH and LQKENI. The CDR3 covers 12 residues. The ends were cut back, 3 bases at V and 5 bases at J, with 7 bases in the middle. The CDR3: CASSPQGTEAFF. In DNA, the CDR3 is TGTGCCAGCTCACCTCAGGGGACTGAAGCTTTCTTT.

The chain employs TRBV5-6 and TRBJ2-5; tentatively, D is TRBD2 (5 bases). CDR1 is SGHDT and CDR2 is YYEEEE in the germline V gene. The CDR3 is 14 residues long. V lost 2 bases and J lost 5, with 13 bases in between. This CDR3 reads CASSFRGRYETQYF. For the CDR3, the DNA is TGTGCCAGCAGCTTTCGGGGAAGGTACGAGACCCAGTACTTC.